The 4 T cell receptor beta chains reported below all come from one sample, sequenced in a study of cytomegalovirus exposure and HLA in healthy donors (dated by TCRdb to the late 2010s). The receptor library was made with the immunoSEQ multiplex PCR assay. The multiplex PCR relied on a mix of 60 forward primers for TCR Vbeta segments and 13 reverse primers for TCR Jbeta segments. TCRdb took over this immuneACCESS table, retaining in-frame rearrangements with V and J assigned. Such tables are incomplete; in checked studies, under half of the missing clones stem from an unresolved V gene, and the remainder is unexplained. Here the sample has some 140,000 clones; 76% occur a single time. Under 2% of the sample comes from the top ten. The sample was PBMCs. These TCRs come from a female donor in good health and CMV-seropositive.

V usage is TRBV7-2 and J usage is TRBJ2-2; TRBD1 might be the D (5 bases). This CDR3 is 16 amino acids long. V lost 0 bases and J lost 2, with 10 bases in between. CDR1 SGHTA and CDR2 FQGNSA come from the germline V gene. DNA of the CDR3: TGTGCCAGCAGCTTAGCAGGGGCCCCTAACACCGGGGAGCTGTTTTTT. It specifies CASSLAGAPNTGELFF.

This chain links TRBV15 with TRBJ1-2; maybe TRBD1 (5 bases). Trimming shortened V by 3 bases and J by 2 bases, and 7 bases separated the two germline ends. Germline CDR1 LNHNV, CDR2 YYDKDF (reference sequence). There are 13 residues in the CDR3. For the CDR3, the DNA is TGTGCCACCAGCAGGGGGGGGAACTATGGCTACACCTTC. This translates into CATSRGGNYGYTF.

V usage is TRBV28 and J usage is TRBJ2-2; the D gene is possibly TRBD2 (6 bases). Germline V gene data show CDR1 as MDHEN and CDR2 as SYDVKM. CDR3 size: 14 residues. The V and J ends lost 5 bases and 6 bases respectively, with 13 bases between them. The CDR3 loop is CASSKTRVAGELFF. CDR3 DNA: TGTGCCAGCAGTAAGACTAGGGTAGCCGGGGAGCTGTTTTTT.

V usage is TRBV30 and J usage is TRBJ2-7, with D possibly being TRBD1 (6 bases). The CDR3 consists of 12 residues. Per germline, CDR1 GTSNPN and CDR2 SVGIG (reference sequence). Trimming shortened V by 0 bases and J by 6 bases, and 9 bases separated the two germline ends. The CDR3 DNA sequence: TGTGCCTGGAGTGTAAAAGGGGGCGAGCAGTACTTC. Translated, it gives CAWSVKGGEQYF.